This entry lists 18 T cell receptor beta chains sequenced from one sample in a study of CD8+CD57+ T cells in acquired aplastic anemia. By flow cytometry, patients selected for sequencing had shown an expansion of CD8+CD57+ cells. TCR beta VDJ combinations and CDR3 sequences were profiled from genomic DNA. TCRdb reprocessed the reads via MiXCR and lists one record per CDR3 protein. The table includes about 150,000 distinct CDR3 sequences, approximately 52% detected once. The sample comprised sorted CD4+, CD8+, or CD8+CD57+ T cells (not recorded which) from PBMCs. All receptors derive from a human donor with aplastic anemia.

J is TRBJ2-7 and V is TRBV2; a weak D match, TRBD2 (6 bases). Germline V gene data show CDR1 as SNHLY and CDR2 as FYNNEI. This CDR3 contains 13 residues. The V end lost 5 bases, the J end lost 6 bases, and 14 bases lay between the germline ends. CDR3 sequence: CASSQTGLLEQYF. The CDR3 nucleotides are TGTGCCAGCAGTCAAACGGGACTGCTCGAGCAGTACTTC.

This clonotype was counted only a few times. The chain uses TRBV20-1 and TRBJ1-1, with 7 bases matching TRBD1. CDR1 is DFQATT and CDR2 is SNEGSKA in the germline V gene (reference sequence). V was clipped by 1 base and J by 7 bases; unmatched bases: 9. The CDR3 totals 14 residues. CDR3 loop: CSARGAPGTDEAFF. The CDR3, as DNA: TGCAGTGCTAGAGGAGCACCCGGGACAGATGAAGCTTTCTTT.

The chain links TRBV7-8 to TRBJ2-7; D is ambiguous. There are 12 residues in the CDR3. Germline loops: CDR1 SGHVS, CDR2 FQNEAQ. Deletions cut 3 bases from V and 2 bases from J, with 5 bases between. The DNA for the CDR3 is TGTGCCAGCAGCTTTTTAACCTACGAGCAGTACTTC. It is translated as CASSFLTYEQYF.

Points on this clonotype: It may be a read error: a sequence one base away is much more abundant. For the CDR3, the DNA is TGTGCCAGCAAGCCCGGACAGGGGGCTAGGGAACTGTTTTTT. As protein: CASKPGQGARELFF. J is TRBJ1-4 and V is TRBV12-3 or TRBV12-4; 11 nucleotides agree with TRBD1. The junction had 10 bases not matched to a gene; V was cut back by 7 bases and J by 12 bases. CDR3 length equals 14 residues.

CDR3 sequence reads: CASSLSGGAGGELFF. CDR3 sequence (DNA): TGTGCCAGCAGCTTATCCGGGGGGGCCGGCGGGGAGCTGTTTTTT. The chain has TRBV7-6 and TRBJ2-2, with TRBD2 identical over 8 bases. The trim removed 2 bases at V and 7 bases at J, leaving 6 bases unmatched. This CDR3 has 15 residues. From germline, CDR1 is SGHVS and CDR2 FNYEAQ.

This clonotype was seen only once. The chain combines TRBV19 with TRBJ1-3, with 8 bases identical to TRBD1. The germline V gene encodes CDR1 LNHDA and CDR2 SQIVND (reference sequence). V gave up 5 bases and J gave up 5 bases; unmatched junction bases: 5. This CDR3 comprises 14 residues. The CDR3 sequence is CASSPRDRRNTIYF. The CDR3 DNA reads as TGTGCCAGTAGTCCGAGGGACAGGCGAAACACCATATATTTT.

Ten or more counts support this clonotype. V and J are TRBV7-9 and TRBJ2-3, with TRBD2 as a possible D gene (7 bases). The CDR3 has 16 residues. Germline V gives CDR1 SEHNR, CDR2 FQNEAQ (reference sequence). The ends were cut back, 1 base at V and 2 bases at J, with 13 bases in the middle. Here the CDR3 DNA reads TGTGCCAGCAGCTTAGGGGCGGGGGCAGACACAGATACGCAGTATTTT. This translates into CASSLGAGADTDTQYF.

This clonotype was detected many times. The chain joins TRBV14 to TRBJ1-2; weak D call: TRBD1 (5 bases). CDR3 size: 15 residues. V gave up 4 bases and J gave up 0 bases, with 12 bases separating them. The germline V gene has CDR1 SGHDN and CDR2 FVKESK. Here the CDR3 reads CASSRLDRANYGYTF. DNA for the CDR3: TGTGCCAGCAGCCGACTCGACAGAGCTAACTATGGCTACACCTTC.

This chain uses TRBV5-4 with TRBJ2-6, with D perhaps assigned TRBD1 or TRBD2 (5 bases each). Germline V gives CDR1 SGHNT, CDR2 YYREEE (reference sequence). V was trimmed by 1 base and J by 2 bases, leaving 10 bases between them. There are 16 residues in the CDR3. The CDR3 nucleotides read TGTGCCAGCAGCTTGCACGGGGCCCCTGGGGCCAACGTCCTGACTTTC. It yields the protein CASSLHGAPGANVLTF.

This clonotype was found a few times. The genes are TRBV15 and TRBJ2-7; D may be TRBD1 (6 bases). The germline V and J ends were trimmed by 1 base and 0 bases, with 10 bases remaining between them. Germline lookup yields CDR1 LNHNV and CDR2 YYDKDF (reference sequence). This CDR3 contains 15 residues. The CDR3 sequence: CATSRGRDNSYEQYF. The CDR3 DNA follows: TGTGCCACCAGCAGAGGTAGGGACAACTCCTACGAGCAGTACTTC.

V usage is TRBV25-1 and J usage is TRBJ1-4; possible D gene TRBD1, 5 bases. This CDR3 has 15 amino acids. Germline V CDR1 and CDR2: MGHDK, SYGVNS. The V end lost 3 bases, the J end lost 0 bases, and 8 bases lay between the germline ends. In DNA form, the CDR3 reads TGTGCCAGCAGTGATCTGGGGCCAACTAATGAAAAACTGTTTTTT. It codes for CASSDLGPTNEKLFF.

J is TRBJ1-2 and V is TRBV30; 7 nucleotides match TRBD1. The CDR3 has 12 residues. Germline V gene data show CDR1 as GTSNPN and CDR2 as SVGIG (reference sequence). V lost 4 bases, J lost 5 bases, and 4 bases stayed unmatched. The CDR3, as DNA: TGTGCCTGGACGACAGGGTGGTATGGCTACACCTTC. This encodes CAWTTGWYGYTF.

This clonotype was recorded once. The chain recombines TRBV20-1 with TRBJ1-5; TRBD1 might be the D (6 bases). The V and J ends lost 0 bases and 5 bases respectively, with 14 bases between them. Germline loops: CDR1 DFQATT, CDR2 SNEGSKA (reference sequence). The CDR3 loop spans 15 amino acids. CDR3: CSARDRDTGYQPQHF. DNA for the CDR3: TGCAGTGCTAGAGACAGGGACACTGGTTATCAGCCCCAGCATTTT.

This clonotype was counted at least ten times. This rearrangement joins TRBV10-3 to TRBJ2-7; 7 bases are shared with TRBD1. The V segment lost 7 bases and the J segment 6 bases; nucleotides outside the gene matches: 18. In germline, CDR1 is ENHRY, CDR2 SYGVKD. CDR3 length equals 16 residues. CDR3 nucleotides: TGTGCCATCACCCCCGGGGTTGGACAGGCCCTAGGCGAGCAGTACTTC. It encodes CAITPGVGQALGEQYF.

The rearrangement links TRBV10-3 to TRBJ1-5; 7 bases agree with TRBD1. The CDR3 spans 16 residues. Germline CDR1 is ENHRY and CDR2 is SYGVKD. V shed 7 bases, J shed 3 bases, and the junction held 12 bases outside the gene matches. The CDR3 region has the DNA TGTGCCATCATGGGACAGACCTATGGCTACAATCAGCCCCAGCATTTT. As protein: CAIMGQTYGYNQPQHF.

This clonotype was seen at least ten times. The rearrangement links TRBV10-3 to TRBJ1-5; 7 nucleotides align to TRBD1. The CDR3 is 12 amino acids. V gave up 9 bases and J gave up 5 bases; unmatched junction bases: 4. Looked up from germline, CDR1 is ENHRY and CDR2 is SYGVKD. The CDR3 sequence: CAIGQVDQPQHF. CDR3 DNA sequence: TGTGCCATAGGACAGGTAGATCAGCCCCAGCATTTT.

The CDR3 DNA reads as TGTGCCAGCAGCCCGGGACTAGCGGGAGTAGATACGCAGTATTTT. Translating it yields CASSPGLAGVDTQYF. V gene TRBV7-8 combines with J gene TRBJ2-3, with 14 bases lining up with TRBD2. Germline V gives CDR1 SGHVS, CDR2 FQNEAQ. Losses at the gene ends were 5 bases for V and 5 bases for J; bases not matched to a gene: 3. The CDR3 has 15 residues. The full variable domain, its missing parts supplied by reference TRBV7-8 and TRBJ2-3, is GAGVSQSPRYKVAKRGQDVALRCDPISGHVSLFWYQQALGQGPEFLTYFQNEAQLDKSGLPSDRFFAERPEGSVSTLKIQRTQQEDSAVYLCASSPGLAGVDTQYFGPGTRLTVL.

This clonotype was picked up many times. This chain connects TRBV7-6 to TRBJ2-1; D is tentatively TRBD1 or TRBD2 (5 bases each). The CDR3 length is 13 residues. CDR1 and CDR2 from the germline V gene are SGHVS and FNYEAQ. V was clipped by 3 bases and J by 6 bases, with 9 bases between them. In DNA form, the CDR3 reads TGTGCCAGCAGCTTTGGGACCCTCAATGAGCAGTTCTTC. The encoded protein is CASSFGTLNEQFF. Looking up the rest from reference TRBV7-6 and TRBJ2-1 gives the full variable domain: GAGVSQSPRYKVTKRGQDVALRCDPISGHVSLYWYRQALGQGPEFLTYFNYEAQQDKSGLPNDRFSAERPEGSISTLTIQRTEQRDSAMYRCASSFGTLNEQFFGPGTRLTVL.